This TCR beta chain is from a study of blood T cell repertoires in COVID-19. Study-wide background: Sample material is recorded as cDNA or gDNA derived from T cells, B-cell-depleted T cells, or PBMCs.

Data came from immunoSEQ multiplex PCR; TCRdb stores just in-frame clones and leaves some out. Among a few hundred thousand clones, approximately 90% were seen once, and the ten largest hold less than 1.5%. This clone appeared a single time. This CDR3 region has 14 residues. Germline CDR1 and CDR2: SNHLY and FYNNEI. With 8 bases removed from V and 6 bases from J, the gap between germline ends came to 16 bases. Sample: PBMCs or T cells enriched from blood (not recorded which). The source is a woman younger than 30 who had recovered from COVID-19. The chain combines TRBV2 with TRBJ2-2; TRBD2 is a possible D gene (6 bases). CDR3 nucleotides: TGTGCCAGCTGGAGACTAGGGGCCTCCGGGGAGCTGTTTTTT. Translating gives CASWRLGASGELFF. The variable domain in full, with the rest retrieved from reference TRBV2 and TRBJ2-2, is EPEVTQTPSHQVTQMGQEVILRCVPISNHLYFYWYRQILGQKVEFLVSFYNNEISEKSEIFDDQFSVERPDGSNFTLKIRSTKLEDSAMYFCASWRLGASGELFFGEGSRLTVL.